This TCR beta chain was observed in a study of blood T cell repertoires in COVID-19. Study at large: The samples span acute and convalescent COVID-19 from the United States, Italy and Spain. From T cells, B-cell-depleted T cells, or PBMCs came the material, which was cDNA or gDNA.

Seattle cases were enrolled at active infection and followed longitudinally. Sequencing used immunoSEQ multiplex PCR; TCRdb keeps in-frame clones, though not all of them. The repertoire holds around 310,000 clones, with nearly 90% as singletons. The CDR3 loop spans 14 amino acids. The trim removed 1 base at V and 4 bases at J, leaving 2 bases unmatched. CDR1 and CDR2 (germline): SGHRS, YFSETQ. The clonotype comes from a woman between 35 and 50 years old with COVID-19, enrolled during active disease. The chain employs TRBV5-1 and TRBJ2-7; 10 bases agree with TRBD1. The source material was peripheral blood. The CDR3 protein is CASSLWTGGYEQYF. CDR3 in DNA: TGCGCCAGCAGCTTGTGGACAGGGGGTTACGAGCAGTACTTC.